The present TCR beta chain was sequenced within a study of cytomegalovirus exposure and HLA in healthy donors (TCRdb year 2017). With respect to the entire study: In an earlier analysis of several hundred of the donors, approximately 300 Gb of sequence data and 90 million to 120 million unique TCR beta sequences from roughly 190 million T cells were reported. HLA typing covered class I and class II loci at four-digit resolution. The T cell repertoires of 666 subjects were profiled by immunosequencing and related to cytomegalovirus serostatus. Besides the first cohort of around 670 subjects, a separate validation cohort made up of about 120 different subjects was used. Among the roughly 400 genotyped donors, approximately 76% belonged to the genetic ancestry cluster associated with self-reported Caucasian donors. All discovery cohort repertoires had been generated on a single sequencing platform. Alongside the repertoire data, information on donor age, sex, ethnicity and CMV serostatus was compiled. On average, around 200,000 unique TCR beta nucleotide sequences were sequenced per donor among 350 to 400 genotyped donors of the cohort, with roughly 18% of those sequences being non-productive. To study patterns of TCR occurrence, a later analysis re-analyzed previously published TCR beta repertoires from around 660 donors and added high-resolution HLA genotyping. The number of donors typed differed by locus, with about 629-630 for A, B, C, DRB1 and DQB1, roughly 520 for DQA1, 600 to 610 for DPA1, and over 400 for DPB1. High-throughput TCR immunosequencing, statistical association of individual TCRs with disease status, and machine learning were combined to predict cytomegalovirus infection status. A later genetic analysis took genome-wide SNP genotypes for 398 of the 666 donors and used that subset as a discovery cohort. About five DR-DQ haplotypes were treated as single units for association and clustering because of strong linkage in the cohort. Rather than drawing on any new phenotypic data, the later analysis identified candidate immune exposures from TCR beta sequences and the way those sequences occurred across donors. An early release covering some 640 HLA-typed donors comprised about 300 gigabases of sequencing data and tens of millions of unique TCR sequences. To decide whether each TCR beta V gene segment behaved as functional or pseudogenic, an earlier analysis of approximately 600 of the donors relied on high-throughput TCR beta sequencing. The aim of the study was to test whether cataloging public T cell receptors could identify signatures of past pathogen exposure. Overall study outcomes, separate from this receptor: An association between a missense DCLRE1C variant and V-gene and J-gene trimming of TCR beta chains was found in a later genetic analysis and replicated in an independent cohort. Compared with the approximately 600-donor mean, donors in an Asian-associated ancestry cluster had fewer N-insertions in productive TCRs, according to a later genetic analysis. Correlated functional status among segregating V segments might reflect linkage disequilibrium, but an unknown experimental factor could not be ruled out. Most TCR sequences were seen in very few donors, while some public TCRs were found in many individuals. Only TCR beta chains were sequenced in this cohort, and the absence of alpha or paired-chain data limited detectable features. A cluster of highly shared sequence variants was judged likely to be a technical artifact of the sequencing pipeline. According to a later analysis, most CMV-associated TCR beta chains appeared to be HLA-restricted, and the HLA associations seemed to be driven largely by CMV exposure. Because HLA typing was unavailable for some donors at each locus, only the typed subset was used in association tests. A later analysis found that TCR association rates varied across HLA loci, with DRB1 alleles showing the most associated TCRs and HLA-C alleles the fewest. Several of the top co-occurrence clusters appeared to be linked to parvovirus B19, influenza, CMV and Epstein-Barr virus, according to a later analysis. The only immune exposure information available for the cohort was CMV serostatus. Some IMGT-functional V segments, including TRBV6-2 and TRBV6-3, could not be distinguished by the 87-base-pair reads and were therefore excluded. Because counts were too low, around 17 rarely observed V segments, including chromosome 9 orphons, were left out of the earlier analysis of 587 of the donors. The presence/absence analyses assumed that sequencing depth was roughly uniform across donors, and that assumption may not be true. The study listed over 150 TCR beta chains as associated with cytomegalovirus. At a false discovery rate of 0.05, a later analysis linked approximately 18,000 TCR beta sequences to specific HLA alleles. A further reported finding was that TCR beta sequences accurately predicted the HLA-A and HLA-B alleles for most subjects in the first cohort. A later analysis found that HLA-associated TCR beta chains were more clonally expanded and had lower generation probabilities than equally common non-associated chains. Three of the identified cytomegalovirus-associated TCR beta chains were confirmed in vitro to be specific for cytomegalovirus antigens. An earlier analysis of around 540 of the donors showed that most TCR beta V segments appeared in productive rearrangements either about 87% or about 30% of the time, which broadly matched IMGT annotations. When HLA alleles, especially DR and DQ, strongly co-occurred, TCR associations were difficult to assign to individual alleles. Cytomegalovirus status was reported to be diagnosed by the classifier with high specificity and sensitivity in both the original and validation cohorts. The authors suggested that the approach could potentially be generalized to other disease states and immunological phenotypes.

Regarding this clone: This receptor's antigen is unknown. No base qualities exist here, and no much larger clone lies one base off it.

The library was generated by the immunoSEQ multiplex PCR assay. A mixture of 60 forward primers for TCR Vbeta segments and 13 reverse primers for TCR Jbeta segments was used in the multiplex PCR. Amplification of the CDR3 region of rearranged TCR beta genes was performed with a multiplex PCR assay on genomic DNA. The Illumina HiSeq System was used to sequence the amplified TCR beta libraries as 87-base-pair reads. The original pipeline was this. Across the roughly 640 repertoires, a later analysis counted 75 million to 90 million unique TCR beta chains, around 11 million of which were shared by at least two donors. To remove PCR and sequencing errors, raw reads were error-corrected and collapsed into unique sequences using a nearest-neighbor algorithm that merged closely related sequences. CDR3 sequences were aligned to IMGT reference sequences to assign V, D and J gene segments. Each retained sequence needed at least a six-nucleotide match to both a V gene segment and a J gene segment. A rearrangement was called productive if the CDR3 had no stop codons and remained in frame with V and J, and every other rearrangement was called non-productive. CDR3 was defined according to IMGT convention as the region running from the second conserved V-encoded cysteine to the conserved J-encoded phenylalanine. The earlier analysis of about 590 of the donors excluded sequences that lacked an unambiguous match to a single V gene segment. An earlier analysis of 450 to 650 of the donors called V segments functional above 56.7% productive rearrangements and segregating when the between-donor standard deviation exceeded 5%. A statistical classification framework was developed to diagnose cytomegalovirus status using the catalog of TCR beta chain sequences. In a later analysis, V and J genes were assigned by comparing TCR nucleotide sequences against IMGT/GENE-DB human TR gene sequences. Using the TCRdist pipeline, a later analysis assigned CDR3 sequences along with most-parsimonious VDJ recombination scenarios. In a later analysis, each TCR beta chain was defined by its CDR3 amino acid sequence together with its V-gene family, and reads without a unique V-gene family were excluded. As a way to deal with suspected cross-contamination and a sequencing artifact, a later analysis dropped 640 or so nucleotide sequences that were highly shared and had low generation probability. A later analysis calculated a clonal expansion index for each public chain from normalized within-repertoire ranks of inferred template counts. In a later analysis, generation probabilities were computed with a VDJ recombination model fitted to out-of-frame rearrangements, and the resulting probabilities were checked against IGoR. In a later analysis, TCR-TCR, TCR-HLA and TCR-CMV co-occurrence was scored with hypergeometric tests, and a repertoire-size bias correction was applied to TCR pairs. To estimate false discovery rates, a later analysis permuted the HLA or CMV assignments 20 times. A later analysis grouped co-occurring TCRs with DBSCAN, adding TCRdist sequence similarity when clustering within HLA-allele-positive subsets. Co-occurrence clustering excluded repertoires with fewer than 30,000 or more than 120,000 public chains, plus five with anomalous nucleotide sharing. Here the immuneACCESS table is served through TCRdb, limited to in-frame sequences with V and J called. Missing clones are a known gap in these copies; in checked studies unresolved V genes cover under half, and the rest lacks a known reason. V and J calls plus clone size are reproduced from that table; the DNA served to infer D and trimming. In this sample the table shows over 95,000 clones, 70% to 80% of which occur a single time. The top ten clones comprise approximately 12% of the sample.

The cohort was made up of 500 to 850 healthy bone marrow donors. At the time of sampling, every cohort member was nominally healthy, though immune exposures that went unrecorded were likely present. The donor was CMV seropositive and belonged to the group of some 290 seropositive cohort members. A peripheral blood sample was provided by each donor, and peripheral blood mononuclear cells were used for TCR beta sequencing. The Qiagen DNeasy Blood Extraction Kit was used to extract genomic DNA from the blood cell samples. CDR1 MNHNS and CDR2 SASEGT are derived from the germline V gene. From V the trimming removes 9 bases and from J it removes 3 bases, while the gene matches leave 5 bases of the junction unaccounted for. The CDR3 has 12 amino acids, counting the end cysteine and phenylalanine. The entry retains the CDR3 DNA only, 36 bases that are in frame from base 1.

Sequencing input: PBMCs. The sequence came from a woman between 40 and 50 years old in good health and CMV-seropositive. The chain was built from TRBV6-1 and TRBJ2-7; TRBD1 fits 7 bases in the junction. The DNA sequence is as follows: TGTGCCAGTAGACAGGGAAGCTACGAGCAGTACTTC. Its amino acids are CASRQGSYEQYF.